Each of the 22 T cell receptor beta chains below was sequenced from the same sample in a study of blood T cell repertoires in COVID-19. Libraries were prepared by immunoSEQ multiplex PCR; TCRdb keeps only in-frame clonotypes and omits some of them. The sample consists of around 280,000 clones, almost 90% of them appearing once. The sample was peripheral blood. The source of these receptors is a woman aged 25 to 45 with COVID-19, enrolled during active disease.

The J gene is TRBJ2-2, the V gene TRBV6-5, with 7 nucleotides matching TRBD2. The V segment lost 5 bases and the J segment 11 bases; nucleotides outside the gene matches: 8. Per the germline V gene, CDR1 is MNHEY and CDR2 is SVGAGI. The CDR3 spans 13 residues. The CDR3, as DNA: TGTGCCAGCAGTCCTCGGGGGGACCTCGAGCTGTTTTTT. This codes for CASSPRGDLELFF.

The J gene is TRBJ2-5, the V gene TRBV28; tentative D call: TRBD2 (6 bases). This CDR3 has 13 residues. V lost 5 bases and J 0 bases, leaving 7 bases between the germline ends. Per germline, CDR1 MDHEN and CDR2 SYDVKM. CDR3 sequence (DNA): TGTGCCAGCAGTCGGGAGTACCAAGAGACCCAGTACTTC. This codes for CASSREYQETQYF.

The chain carries TRBV3-1 (or the pseudogene TRBV3-2) and TRBJ2-1; D unclear. Germline loops: CDR1 LGHDT, CDR2 YNNKEL (reference sequence). V was pared by 2 bases and J by 7 bases, with 6 bases between. The CDR3 is 12 amino acids. Here the CDR3 reads CASSQIANEQFF. CDR3 nucleotides: TGTGCCAGCAGCCAAATAGCAAATGAGCAGTTCTTC.

The gene calls are TRBV13 and TRBJ2-7; D is perhaps TRBD2 (5 bases). Germline values: CDR1 PRHDT, CDR2 FYEKMQ (reference sequence). This CDR3 has 15 residues. The V end was cut by 5 bases, the J end by 6 bases, with 20 bases between. The CDR3 sequence is CASSPVGLGDSEQYF. The CDR3, as DNA: TGTGCCAGCAGCCCAGTTGGCCTCGGGGATAGCGAGCAGTACTTC.

This chain links TRBV9 with TRBJ2-2, with 14 bases that match TRBD2. Germline lookup yields CDR1 SGDLS and CDR2 YYNGEE. V dropped 1 base and J dropped 8; count of bases not matched to a gene: 7. The CDR3 extends over 17 amino acids. CDR3 sequence: CASSVTGTSGSRGELFF. DNA of the CDR3: TGTGCCAGCAGCGTAACCGGGACTAGCGGGAGTAGGGGGGAGCTGTTTTTT.

The chain couples TRBV6-6 to TRBJ1-5; weak D call: TRBD1 (5 bases). Germline V gives CDR1 MNHNY, CDR2 SVGAGI (reference sequence). The V end was cut by 7 bases, the J end by 2 bases, with 12 bases between. The CDR3 is 14 residues long. Here the CDR3 reads CASTWGEGNQPQHF. The CDR3 DNA follows: TGTGCCAGCACATGGGGGGAGGGCAATCAGCCCCAGCATTTT.

This clone was observed a single time. J is TRBJ2-5 and V is TRBV24-1, with D possibly matching TRBD1 (6 bases). The CDR3 covers 14 residues. Trimming shortened V by 9 bases and J by 1 base, and 14 bases separated the two germline ends. Germline V lookup: CDR1 KGHDR, CDR2 SFDVKD. The CDR3 nucleotides read TGTGCCACCTCATCGGACAGTTCCCAAGAGACCCAGTACTTC. This codes for CATSSDSSQETQYF.

This rearrangement joins TRBV7-6 to TRBJ2-7; TRBD1 agrees at 7 bases. This CDR3 spans 14 amino acids. V was clipped by 4 bases and J by 1 base; unmatched bases: 4. Germline-derived CDR1 and CDR2 are SGHVS and FNYEAQ. CDR3 region: CASSSRDSSYEQYF. The DNA for the CDR3 is TGTGCCAGCAGCTCCCGGGACAGTTCCTACGAGCAGTACTTC.

V and J are TRBV5-4 and TRBJ2-3, with 8 bases aligning to TRBD2. The CDR3 contains 16 residues. CDR1 is SGHNT and CDR2 is YYREEE in the germline V gene (reference sequence). With 0 bases clipped from V and 6 bases from J, the junction kept 9 bases outside the gene matches. The CDR3 protein is CASSLVALAGGDTQYF. CDR3 nucleotide sequence: TGTGCCAGCAGCTTGGTCGCCCTAGCGGGTGGGGATACGCAGTATTTT.

The chain combines TRBV10-3 with TRBJ2-7; the match to TRBD1 covers 8 bases. The J segment lost 3 bases and the V segment lost 5 bases, leaving 3 bases of the junction unmatched. Germline V gene sequence: CDR1 ENHRY, CDR2 SYGVKD. The CDR3 totals 13 residues. The CDR3 bases are TGTGCCATCAGTCGCGGGACAGGCTACGAGCAGTACTTC. It encodes CAISRGTGYEQYF.

The chain employs TRBV11-3 and TRBJ2-7; 9 bases fit TRBD2. With 2 bases clipped from V and 6 bases from J, the junction kept 17 bases outside the gene matches. The CDR3 is made up of 18 amino acids. The germline V gene has CDR1 SGHNT and CDR2 YENEEA. CDR3 amino acids: CASSLYQREAEGPLEQYF. The CDR3 DNA follows: TGTGCCAGCAGCTTATACCAGCGGGAGGCGGAGGGTCCCCTCGAGCAGTACTTC.

In the case of this clone: At one boundary the junction diverges from the germline segment, which might be a read error. This chain links TRBV28 with TRBJ1-1, with D possibly matching TRBD1 (5 bases). The CDR3 length is 14 residues. The germline gives CDR1 MDHEN, CDR2 SYDVKM. CDR3 nucleotides: TGTACCAGCAGGGTCTACGATCTGAACACTGAAGCTTTCTTT. Translating it yields CTSRVYDLNTEAFF.

The V gene is TRBV3-1 (or the pseudogene TRBV3-2), the J gene TRBJ1-4, with 7 bases that match TRBD1. Germline-derived CDR1 and CDR2 are LGHDT and YNNKEL (reference sequence). This CDR3 region has 15 residues. Trimming took 1 base from V and 4 from J; bases not matched to a gene: 3. CDR3: CASSQAGTDNEKLFF. CDR3 in DNA: TGTGCCAGCAGCCAAGCCGGGACAGATAATGAAAAACTGTTTTTT.

V gene TRBV12-3 or TRBV12-4 combines with J gene TRBJ1-2, with D uncertain. CDR3 length: 12 amino acids. V was clipped by 6 bases and J by 0 bases, with 5 bases between them. The CDR3 loop is CASSTANYGYTF. The CDR3, as DNA: TGTGCCAGCAGCACAGCTAACTATGGCTACACCTTC.

This chain joins TRBV7-2 and TRBJ2-7; D unresolved. CDR1 and CDR2 from the germline V gene are SGHTA and FQGNSA. This CDR3 contains 15 residues. V shed 3 bases and J shed 1 base, with 13 bases lying between them. For the CDR3, the DNA is TGTGCCAGCAGCTTCCCCACTACACTTTCCTACGAGCAGTACTTC. Translated, it gives CASSFPTTLSYEQYF.

The chain recombines TRBV28 with TRBJ2-7; TRBD1 aligns across 8 bases. CDR1 MDHEN and CDR2 SYDVKM come from the germline V gene. This CDR3 comprises 15 residues. V trimming: 4 bases; J trimming: 3 bases; junction bases outside the gene matches: 8. CDR3 in amino acids: CASSSQGGRGYEQYF. The CDR3 coding sequence is TGTGCCAGCAGTTCACAGGGGGGAAGGGGCTACGAGCAGTACTTC. Combining the CDR3 with reference TRBV28 and TRBJ2-7 gives the whole variable domain DVKVTQSSRYLVKRTGEKVFLECVQDMDHENMFWYRQDPGLGLRLIYFSYDVKMKEKGDIPEGYSVSREKKERFSLILESASTNQTSMYLCASSSQGGRGYEQYFGPGTRLTVT.

The chain joins TRBV6-2 or TRBV6-3 to TRBJ1-2, with unresolved D. This CDR3 comprises 13 residues. The V end was cut by 6 bases, the J end by 2 bases, with 10 bases between. In germline, CDR1 is MNHEY, CDR2 SVGEGT. CDR3 coding DNA: TGTGCCAGCAGCGGAGGGTTGAACTATGGCTACACCTTC. This gives the protein CASSGGLNYGYTF.

The chain employs TRBV6-5 and TRBJ2-7, with 7 bases lining up with TRBD2. The CDR3 loop spans 11 amino acids. V lost 5 bases to trimming and J lost 5 bases; unmatched junction nucleotides: 0. Germline lookup yields CDR1 MNHEY and CDR2 SVGAGI. Written as DNA, the CDR3 is TGTGCCAGCAGTCGGGAGGACGAGCAGTACTTC. This translates into CASSREDEQYF.

This clone was observed a few times. CDR3 in amino acids: CASGGPTNTEAFF. The CDR3 nucleotides read TGTGCCAGCGGCGGGCCCACGAACACTGAAGCTTTCTTT. The genes are TRBV6-5 and TRBJ1-1, with D uncertain. Per germline, CDR1 MNHEY and CDR2 SVGAGI. V dropped 8 bases and J dropped 1 base, with 11 bases sitting between them. CDR3 length equals 13 residues.

V usage is TRBV18 and J usage is TRBJ1-2; possibly TRBD1 for D (5 bases). The CDR3 spans 14 residues. Germline-derived CDR1 and CDR2 are KGHSH and LQKENI. V was trimmed by 2 bases and J by 2 bases, leaving 9 bases between them. The CDR3 nucleotides read TGTGCCAGCTCACCAGACAGCCAAAACTATGGCTACACCTTC. As protein: CASSPDSQNYGYTF.

This clone has more than one count but fewer than ten. The V and J genes are TRBV10-1 and TRBJ2-7, with 7 bases lining up with TRBD2. The ends lost 0 bases at V and 0 bases at J; junction bases unmatched: 5. CDR3 length equals 16 residues. Germline V gene lookup returns CDR1 WNHNN and CDR2 SYGVQD (reference sequence). CDR3: CASSESGRSSSYEQYF. The CDR3 DNA reads TGCGCCAGCAGTGAGTCCGGGAGGTCTTCCTCCTACGAGCAGTACTTC.

The chain recombines TRBV2 with TRBJ2-1, with 12 bases aligning to TRBD2. This CDR3 contains 15 residues. Germline-derived CDR1 and CDR2 are SNHLY and FYNNEI. The trim removed 6 bases at V and 6 bases at J, leaving 6 bases unmatched. The CDR3 coding sequence is TGTGCCAGCAGGGAACTAGCGGGAGGACGCAATGAGCAGTTCTTC. Residues: CASRELAGGRNEQFF.